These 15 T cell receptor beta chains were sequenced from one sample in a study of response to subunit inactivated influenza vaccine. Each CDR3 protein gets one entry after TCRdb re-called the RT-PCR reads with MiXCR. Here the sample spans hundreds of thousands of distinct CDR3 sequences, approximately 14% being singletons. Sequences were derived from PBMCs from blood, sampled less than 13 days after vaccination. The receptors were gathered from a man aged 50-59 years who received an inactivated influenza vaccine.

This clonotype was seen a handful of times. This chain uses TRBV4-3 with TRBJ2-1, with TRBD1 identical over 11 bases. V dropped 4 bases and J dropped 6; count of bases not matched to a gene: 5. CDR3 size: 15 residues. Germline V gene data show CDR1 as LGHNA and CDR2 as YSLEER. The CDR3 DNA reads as TGCGCCAGCAGCCTAGGGGGGACAGGGGGCAATGAGCAGTTCTTC. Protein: CASSLGGTGGNEQFF.

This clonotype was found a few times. The CDR3 DNA reads as TGCAGTGCTAGTTCCGGGGGGGGTCTCAATGAGCAGTTCTTC. It is translated as CSASSGGGLNEQFF. This chain uses TRBV20-1 with TRBJ2-1, with 8 positions matching TRBD2. CDR1 is DFQATT, CDR2 SNEGSKA, per germline (reference sequence). This CDR3 contains 14 residues. The V segment lost 3 bases and the J segment 6 bases; nucleotides outside the gene matches: 7.

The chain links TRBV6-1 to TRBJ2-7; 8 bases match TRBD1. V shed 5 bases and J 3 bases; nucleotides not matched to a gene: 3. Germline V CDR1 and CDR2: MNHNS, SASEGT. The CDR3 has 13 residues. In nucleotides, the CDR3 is TGTGCCAGCAGTCATGACAGGGGCTACGAGCAGTACTTC. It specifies CASSHDRGYEQYF.

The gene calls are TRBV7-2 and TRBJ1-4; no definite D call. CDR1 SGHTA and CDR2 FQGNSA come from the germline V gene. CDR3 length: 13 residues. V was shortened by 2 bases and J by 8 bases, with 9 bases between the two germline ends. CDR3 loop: CASSLRPLEKLFF. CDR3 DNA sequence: TGTGCCAGCAGCTTAAGGCCTTTGGAAAAACTGTTTTTT.

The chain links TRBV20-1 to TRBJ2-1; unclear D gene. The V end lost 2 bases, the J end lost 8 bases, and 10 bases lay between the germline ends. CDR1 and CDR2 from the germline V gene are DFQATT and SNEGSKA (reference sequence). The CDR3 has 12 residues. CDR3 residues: CSARPAGHEQFF. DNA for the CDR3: TGCAGTGCTAGACCGGCAGGCCATGAGCAGTTCTTC.

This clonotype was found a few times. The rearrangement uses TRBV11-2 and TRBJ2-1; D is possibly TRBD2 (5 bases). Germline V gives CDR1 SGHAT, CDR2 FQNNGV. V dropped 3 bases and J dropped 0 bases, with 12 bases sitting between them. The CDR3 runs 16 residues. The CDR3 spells CASSFIGLSSYNEQFF. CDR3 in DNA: TGTGCCAGCAGCTTCATCGGACTTAGCTCCTACAATGAGCAGTTCTTC.

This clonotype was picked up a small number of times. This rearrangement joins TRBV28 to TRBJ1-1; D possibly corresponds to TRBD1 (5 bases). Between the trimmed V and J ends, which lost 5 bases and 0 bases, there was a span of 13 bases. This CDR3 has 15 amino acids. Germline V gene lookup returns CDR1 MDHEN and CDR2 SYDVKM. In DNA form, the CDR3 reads TGTGCCAGCAGTAAATCAGGGTTCATGAACACTGAAGCTTTCTTT. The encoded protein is CASSKSGFMNTEAFF.

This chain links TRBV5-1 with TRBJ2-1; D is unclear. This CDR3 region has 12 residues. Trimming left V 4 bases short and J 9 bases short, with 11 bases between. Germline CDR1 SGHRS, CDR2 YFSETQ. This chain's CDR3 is CASSGSAIEQFF. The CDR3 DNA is TGCGCCAGCAGCGGATCCGCAATTGAGCAGTTCTTC. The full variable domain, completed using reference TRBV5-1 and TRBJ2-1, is KAGVTQTPRYLIKTRGQQVTLSCSPISGHRSVSWYQQTPGQGLQFLFEYFSETQRNKGNFPGRFSGRQFSNSRSEMNVSTLELGDSALYLCASSGSAIEQFFGPGTRLTVL.

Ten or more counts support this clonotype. CDR3 in DNA: TGTGCCAGCAGCTCCTCTAGCGGGAGGGCCTGGGAGACCCAGTACTTC. This encodes CASSSSSGRAWETQYF. The V gene is TRBV7-9, the J gene TRBJ2-5; 12 bases match TRBD2. Per the germline V gene, CDR1 is SEHNR and CDR2 is FQNEAQ (reference sequence). The CDR3 runs 16 residues. V gave up 4 bases and J gave up 5 bases; unmatched junction bases: 8.

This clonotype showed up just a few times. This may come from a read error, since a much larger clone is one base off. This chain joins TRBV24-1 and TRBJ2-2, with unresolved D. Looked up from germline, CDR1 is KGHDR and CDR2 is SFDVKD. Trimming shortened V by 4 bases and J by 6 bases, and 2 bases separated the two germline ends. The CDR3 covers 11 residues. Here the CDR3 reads CATSEAGELFF. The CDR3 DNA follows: TGTGCCACCAGTGAGGCCGGGGAGCTGTTTTTT.

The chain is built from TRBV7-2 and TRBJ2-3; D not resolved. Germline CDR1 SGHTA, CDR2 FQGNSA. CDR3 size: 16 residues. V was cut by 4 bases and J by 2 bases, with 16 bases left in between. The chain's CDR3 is CASSSDRPVFTDTQYF. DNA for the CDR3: TGTGCCAGCAGCTCCGACCGGCCAGTTTTCACAGATACGCAGTATTTT. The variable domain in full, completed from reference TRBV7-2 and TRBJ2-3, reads GAGVSQSPSNKVTEKGKDVELRCDPISGHTALYWYRQSLGQGLEFLIYFQGNSAPDKSGLPSDRFSAERTGGSVSTLTIQRTQQEDSAVYLCASSSDRPVFTDTQYFGPGTRLTVL.

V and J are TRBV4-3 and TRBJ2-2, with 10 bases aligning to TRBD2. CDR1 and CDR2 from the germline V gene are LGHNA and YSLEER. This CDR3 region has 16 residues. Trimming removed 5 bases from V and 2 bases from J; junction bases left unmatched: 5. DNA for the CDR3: TGCGCCAGCAGCACCCTAGCGGGAGACAACACCGGGGAGCTGTTTTTT. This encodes CASSTLAGDNTGELFF.

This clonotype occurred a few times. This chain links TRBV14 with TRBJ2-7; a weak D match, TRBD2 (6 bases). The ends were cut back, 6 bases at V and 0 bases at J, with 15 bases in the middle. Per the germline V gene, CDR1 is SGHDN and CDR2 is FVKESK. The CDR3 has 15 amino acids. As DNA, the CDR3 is TGTGCCAGCAGTCCCTTCCGGGGGAGCTCCTACGAGCAGTACTTC. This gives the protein CASSPFRGSSYEQYF. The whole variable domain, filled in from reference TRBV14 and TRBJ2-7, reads EAGVTQFPSHSVIEKGQTVTLRCDPISGHDNLYWYRRVMGKEIKFLLHFVKESKQDESGMPNNRFLAERTGGTYSTLKVQPAELEDSGVYFCASSPFRGSSYEQYFGPGTRLTVT.

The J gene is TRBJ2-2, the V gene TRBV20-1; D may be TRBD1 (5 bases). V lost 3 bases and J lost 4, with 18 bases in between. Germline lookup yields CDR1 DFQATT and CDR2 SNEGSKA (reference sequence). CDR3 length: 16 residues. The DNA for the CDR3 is TGCAGTGCTAGCTCCCTCAGGGTTGGGGCCACCGGGGAGCTGTTTTTT. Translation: CSASSLRVGATGELFF.

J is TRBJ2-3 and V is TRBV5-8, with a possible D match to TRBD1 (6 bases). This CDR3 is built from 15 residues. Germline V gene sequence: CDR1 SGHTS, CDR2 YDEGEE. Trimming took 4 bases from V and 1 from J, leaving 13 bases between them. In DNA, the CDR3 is TGTGCCAGCAGCGTAACCAGGGGTGGCACAGATACGCAGTATTTT. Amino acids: CASSVTRGGTDTQYF.